These 31 T cell receptor beta chains share one sample of origin, sequenced in a study of cytomegalovirus exposure and HLA in healthy donors. Vbeta (60) and Jbeta (13) primers were used in the PCR. TCRdb keeps only in-frame clones here, not all; method: immunoSEQ multiplex PCR. Among 65,000 to 100,000 clones listed, 70% to 80% were seen once. Sequenced material: PBMCs. The receptors come from a woman aged 40 to 49 in good health and CMV-seropositive.

The V and J genes are TRBV9 and TRBJ2-3, with D perhaps TRBD1 (6 bases). With 0 bases removed from V and 3 bases from J, the gap between germline ends came to 14 bases. Germline assignment: CDR1 SGDLS and CDR2 YYNGEE. The CDR3 is made up of 16 amino acids. This chain's CDR3 is CASSVGGRMGTDTQYF. As DNA, the CDR3 is TGTGCCAGCAGCGTAGGGGGGCGAATGGGAACAGATACGCAGTATTTT.

This sequence joins TRBV7-9 and TRBJ1-2; 7 bases fit TRBD1. The CDR3 contains 13 residues. J was trimmed by 2 bases and V by 5 bases; bases with no gene match: 2. Germline V gene sequence: CDR1 SEHNR, CDR2 FQNEAQ (reference sequence). The CDR3 sequence: CASSGDSNYGYTF. The CDR3 DNA sequence: TGTGCCAGCAGCGGGGACAGCAACTATGGCTACACCTTC. Drawing the rest from reference TRBV7-9 and TRBJ1-2, the complete variable domain is DTGVSQNPRHKITKRGQNVTFRCDPISEHNRLYWYRQTLGQGPEFLTYFQNEAQLEKSRLLSDRFSAERPKGSFSTLEIQRTEQGDSAMYLCASSGDSNYGYTFGSGTRLTVV.

The chain carries TRBV6-5 and TRBJ2-7; D uncertain. This CDR3 has 14 amino acids. Per the germline V gene, CDR1 is MNHEY and CDR2 is SVGAGI. Trimming took 0 bases from V and 6 from J, leaving 12 bases between them. This CDR3 reads CASSYSPFLPEQYF. The CDR3 nucleotides read TGTGCCAGCAGTTACTCCCCGTTCCTTCCCGAGCAGTACTTC.

V is TRBV7-9 and J is TRBJ2-4, with 9 bases lining up with TRBD2. Per the germline V gene, CDR1 is SEHNR and CDR2 is FQNEAQ (reference sequence). CDR3 size: 15 residues. J gave up 1 base and V 5 bases, and 3 bases lay outside the gene matches. The CDR3 DNA reads TGTGCCAGCAGCCGGAGCGGGGGGGCCAAAAACATTCAGTACTTC. As protein: CASSRSGGAKNIQYF.

The chain carries TRBV7-8 and TRBJ1-5; D uncertain. The length of the CDR3 is 15 residues. From germline, CDR1 is SGHVS and CDR2 FQNEAQ. Trimming took 5 bases from V and 0 from J, leaving 11 bases between them. CDR3 DNA sequence: TGTGCCAGCAGCCCCCCGGGATATAGCAATCAGCCCCAGCATTTT. It encodes CASSPPGYSNQPQHF.

The CDR3 loop reads CASSPQGSNFKAFF. CDR3 sequence (DNA): TGTGCCAGCAGTCCCCAGGGTTCAAATTTTAAAGCTTTCTTT. The chain joins TRBV6-5 to TRBJ1-1, with D perhaps matching TRBD1 (5 bases). The CDR3 sequence is 14 residues long. Trimming stripped 5 bases from V and 9 bases from J, with 19 bases between. Germline loops: CDR1 MNHEY, CDR2 SVGAGI.

This rearrangement joins TRBV11-3 to TRBJ2-7, with D unclear. The CDR3 length is 13 residues. V was pared by 1 base and J by 1 base, with 5 bases between. CDR1 and CDR2 (germline): SGHNT, YENEEA. Written as DNA, the CDR3 is TGTGCCAGCAGCTTAGCGTTGTCCTACGAGCAGTACTTC. It specifies CASSLALSYEQYF.

This clone was picked up one time. The chain joins TRBV7-2 to TRBJ2-4; 12 positions match TRBD2. CDR1 and CDR2 (germline): SGHTA, FQGNSA. The CDR3 extends over 15 amino acids. The junction had 6 bases not matched to a gene; V was cut back by 5 bases and J by 7 bases. CDR3 in amino acids: CASSPETSGSNIQYF. CDR3 coding DNA: TGTGCCAGCAGCCCGGAGACTAGCGGGAGTAACATTCAGTACTTC.

The chain combines TRBV29-1 with TRBJ2-5; tentative D call: TRBD2 (6 bases). V lost 4 bases and J 5 bases, leaving 11 bases between the germline ends. The CDR3 extends over 12 amino acids. The germline gives CDR1 SQVTM, CDR2 ANQGSEA. DNA of the CDR3: TGCAGCGTTGGAGAGGGAGGCGAGACCCAGTACTTC. This gives the protein CSVGEGGETQYF.

This chain uses TRBV5-6 with TRBJ2-3; 9 positions match TRBD2. The germline gives CDR1 SGHDT, CDR2 YYEEEE. V was clipped by 2 bases and J by 4 bases; unmatched bases: 11. The CDR3 is 17 amino acids. CDR3 DNA: TGTGCCAGCAGCTTCCGTCTAGCGGGGTCAGGTGCAGATACGCAGTATTTT. Translated, it gives CASSFRLAGSGADTQYF.

This chain uses TRBV9 with TRBJ2-5; possibly TRBD1 for D (6 bases). The CDR3 has 14 residues. The V and J ends lost 4 bases and 1 base respectively, with 11 bases between them. Germline lookup yields CDR1 SGDLS and CDR2 YYNGEE. The CDR3 DNA sequence: TGTGCCAGCAGCCAATCAGGGGTCCAAGAGACCCAGTACTTC. This encodes CASSQSGVQETQYF.

The chain uses TRBV18 and TRBJ2-5; D may be TRBD1 (6 bases). Germline V gene lookup returns CDR1 KGHSH and CDR2 LQKENI. The CDR3 length is 12 residues. Deletions cut 6 bases from V and 5 bases from J, with 10 bases between. The CDR3 DNA reads TGTGCCAGCTCCCGCGACAGGGAGACCCAGTACTTC. Residues: CASSRDRETQYF.

The V gene is TRBV28, the J gene TRBJ2-1; tentatively, D is TRBD1 or TRBD2 (6 bases each). Trimming took off 6 bases at V and 2 bases at J, with 11 bases between the two ends. This CDR3 comprises 14 residues. The germline CDR1 and CDR2 sequences are MDHEN and SYDVKM. For the CDR3, the DNA is TGTGCCAGCAGGTTAGGGGGGACCTACAATGAGCAGTTCTTC. It translates to CASRLGGTYNEQFF.

The rearrangement joins TRBV11-3 to TRBJ2-7; 9 bases are a match to TRBD1. The J segment lost 4 bases and the V segment lost 2 bases, leaving 6 bases of the junction unmatched. CDR3 size: 15 residues. The germline V gene encodes CDR1 SGHNT and CDR2 YENEEA. The CDR3 loop reads CASSLSTGGVYEQYF. Here the CDR3 DNA reads TGTGCCAGCAGCTTATCGACAGGGGGGGTATACGAGCAGTACTTC.

There are a few counts of this clone. The chain links TRBV18 to TRBJ1-1; TRBD1 is a possible D gene (6 bases). V lost 5 bases and J lost 1, with 14 bases in between. Looked up from germline, CDR1 is KGHSH and CDR2 is LQKENI. The length of the CDR3 is 15 residues. This CDR3 is CASSRGGAGNTEAFF. The CDR3 DNA reads TGTGCCAGCTCAAGGGGGGGCGCTGGGAACACTGAAGCTTTCTTT.

The chain employs TRBV29-1 and TRBJ2-3, with D possibly TRBD2 on 7 matching bases. This CDR3 spans 12 amino acids. CDR1 is SQVTM and CDR2 is ANQGSEA in the germline V gene. The V gene lost 8 bases and the J gene lost 6 bases, with 15 bases spanning the gap. The CDR3 DNA follows: TGCAGCACTATGCGGGGGCGTGATACGCAGTATTTT. Its protein is CSTMRGRDTQYF.

With regard to this clone: Germline and junction disagree at one end, which may indicate a read error. This chain links TRBV7-7 with TRBJ2-7; the match to TRBD1 covers 10 bases. CDR3 length: 15 amino acids. Germline values: CDR1 SSHAT, CDR2 FNYEAQ (reference sequence). The CDR3 region is CASSVGVGQGDEQYF. In nucleotides, the CDR3 is TGTGCTAGCAGCGTAGGGGTAGGACAGGGGGACGAGCAGTACTTC.

The gene calls are TRBV15 and TRBJ2-5; 7 nucleotides line up with TRBD1. Germline trimming cut 9 bases from V and 1 base from J; bases unmatched to any gene: 8. In germline, CDR1 is LNHNV, CDR2 YYDKDF (reference sequence). The CDR3 extends over 14 amino acids. CDR3 sequence (DNA): TGTGCCACTAGACAGGGCATCGTCCAAGAGACCCAGTACTTC. Amino acid sequence: CATRQGIVQETQYF.

The chain couples TRBV13 to TRBJ2-6, with 10 positions matching TRBD2. CDR3 length: 17 amino acids. The trim removed 5 bases at V and 4 bases at J, leaving 8 bases unmatched. Germline loops: CDR1 PRHDT, CDR2 FYEKMQ (reference sequence). The DNA of the CDR3 is TGTGCCAGCAGCCCCTCAGCGGGGGGGCGAGGGGCCAACGTCCTGACTTTC. Residues: CASSPSAGGRGANVLTF. Using reference TRBV13 and TRBJ2-6 for the parts outside the CDR3, the full variable domain is AAGVIQSPRHLIKEKRETATLKCYPIPRHDTVYWYQQGPGQDPQFLISFYEKMQSDKGSIPDRFSAQQFSDYHSELNMSSLELGDSALYFCASSPSAGGRGANVLTFGAGSRLTVL.

This chain connects TRBV30 to TRBJ1-2; 10 nucleotides line up with TRBD1. The germline CDR1 and CDR2 sequences are GTSNPN and SVGIG (reference sequence). The CDR3 covers 14 residues. J gave up 5 bases and V 3 bases, and 6 bases lay outside the gene matches. CDR3 nucleotides: TGTGCCTGGAGGCTGACAGGGGGCGGGTATGGCTACACCTTC. Amino acid sequence: CAWRLTGGGYGYTF.

The genes are TRBV7-9 and TRBJ1-3, with 7 bases matching TRBD1. The V gene's germline CDR1 is SEHNR and CDR2 FQNEAQ (reference sequence). The CDR3 spans 12 residues. Losses at the gene ends were 3 bases for V and 8 bases for J; bases not matched to a gene: 1. The CDR3 coding sequence is TGTGCCAGCAGCTTCACAGGGGACACCATATATTTT. As protein: CASSFTGDTIYF.

J is TRBJ1-6 and V is TRBV7-3, with 8 bases aligning to TRBD1. The V segment lost 2 bases and the J segment 8 bases; nucleotides outside the gene matches: 5. CDR1 SGHTA and CDR2 FQGTGA come from the germline V gene. The CDR3 length is 15 residues. DNA of the CDR3: TGTGCCAGCAGCTTAGGAGCAGGGGGCGATTCACCCCTCCACTTT. Translation gives CASSLGAGGDSPLHF.

This chain uses TRBV7-9 with TRBJ1-4; TRBD1 agrees at 7 bases. Trimming removed 10 bases from V and 8 bases from J; junction bases left unmatched: 7. The V gene's germline CDR1 is SEHNR and CDR2 FQNEAQ (reference sequence). The length of the CDR3 is 12 residues. CDR3: CATTGVGEKLFF. The CDR3 DNA is TGTGCCACAACAGGGGTTGGGGAAAAACTGTTTTTT.

The rearrangement joins TRBV5-1 to TRBJ2-5; 8 bases fit TRBD2. Germline loops: CDR1 SGHRS, CDR2 YFSETQ. Unmatched junction bases numbered 8, after V lost 2 bases and J lost 5 bases. CDR3 length equals 15 residues. DNA for the CDR3: TGCGCCAGCAGCTTTACACTCGCGGGGGGTGAGACCCAGTACTTC. As protein: CASSFTLAGGETQYF.

The count of this clone is one. This chain joins TRBV7-9 and TRBJ2-7; TRBD1 matches at 8 bases. V lost 0 bases and J lost 2; bases outside the gene matches: 6. Germline V lookup: CDR1 SEHNR, CDR2 FQNEAQ (reference sequence). The CDR3 length is 16 residues. CDR3 nucleotide sequence: TGTGCCAGCAGCTTAGCGGGTGCAGGGGGCGCCTACGAGCAGTACTTC. Translated: CASSLAGAGGAYEQYF.

This sequence joins TRBV15 and TRBJ1-1; 7 nucleotides agree with TRBD1. V shed 3 bases, J shed 1 base, and the junction held 5 bases outside the gene matches. The CDR3 runs to 15 residues. Germline V gene sequence: CDR1 LNHNV, CDR2 YYDKDF (reference sequence). CDR3 sequence: CATSRNRGRNTEAFF. CDR3 sequence (DNA): TGTGCCACCAGCAGGAACAGGGGAAGGAACACTGAAGCTTTCTTT.

The genes are TRBV20-1 and TRBJ1-1; tentatively, D is TRBD1 (5 bases). V gave up 4 bases and J gave up 7 bases, with 10 bases separating them. The CDR3 runs to 11 residues. The germline gives CDR1 DFQATT, CDR2 SNEGSKA (reference sequence). The CDR3 region has the DNA TGCAGTGCTACGACAGTGAGTGAAGCTTTCTTT. Protein: CSATTVSEAFF.

The chain carries TRBV4-1 and TRBJ1-2; weak D call: TRBD1 (6 bases). The CDR3 covers 15 residues. V was shortened by 3 bases and J by 2 bases, with 13 bases between the two germline ends. The germline CDR1 and CDR2 sequences are MGHRA and YSYEKL. CDR3: CASSQDQGYNYGYTF. CDR3 nucleotide sequence: TGCGCCAGCAGCCAGGACCAGGGGTACAACTATGGCTACACCTTC.

This clone showed up just once. V gene TRBV9 combines with J gene TRBJ2-7, with D unclear. V shed 4 bases and J shed 7 bases, with 12 bases lying between them. Per germline, CDR1 SGDLS and CDR2 YYNGEE. CDR3 length: 12 residues. CDR3: CASSPNSREQYF. As DNA, the CDR3 is TGTGCCAGCAGCCCTAACTCTCGGGAGCAGTACTTC.

The chain uses TRBV5-1 and TRBJ2-7; the match to TRBD1 covers 7 bases. Germline V CDR1 and CDR2: SGHRS, YFSETQ. The CDR3 runs 14 residues. Trimming cost V 4 bases and J 2 bases; bases outside gene matches: 6. The CDR3 bases are TGCGCCAGCAGCCGGGACAGATTACCCTACGAGCAGTACTTC. Encoded protein: CASSRDRLPYEQYF.

V is TRBV28 and J is TRBJ1-1; TRBD1 is a possible D gene (6 bases). V was shortened by 6 bases and J by 5 bases, with 10 bases between the two germline ends. This CDR3 is 12 amino acids long. From germline, CDR1 is MDHEN and CDR2 SYDVKM. As DNA, the CDR3 is TGTGCCAGCAGGGGGGCCGGGACTGAAGCTTTCTTT. Protein sequence: CASRGAGTEAFF.